In this sample, the clone carrying this TCR beta chain turned up many times. Germline V gene sequence: CDR1 SGHAT, CDR2 FQDESV (reference sequence). V was cut by 4 bases and J by 1 base, with 14 bases left in between. The CDR3 covers 15 residues. The data stem from a study of Graves' ophthalmopathy and Graves' hyperthyroidism. The study enrolled ophthalmopathy donors with moderate-to-severe activity, CAS ≥3, NOSPECS ≥4 and duration under 3 months. RNA transcripts yielded amplified TCR beta CDR3 regions. The workflow started with a first-round RT-PCR run with HTBI primers and then moved on to a second-round multiplex PCR. TCRdb ran MiXCR on the multiplex PCR reads and lists one entry per CDR3 protein. This sample has about 410,000 distinct CDR3 sequences, with around 20% found just once.

Input material: peripheral blood. The sequence derives from a young woman with Graves' ophthalmopathy. The chain joins TRBV11-1 to TRBJ2-7, with D possibly being TRBD1 (6 bases). The CDR3 DNA reads as TGTGCCAGCAGCTCCAGGCAGGGGCGATCCTACGAGCAGTACTTC. This sequence encodes CASSSRQGRSYEQYF.